The 14 T cell receptor beta chains given below trace back to one sample, sequenced in a study of CD8 T cells in ankylosing spondylitis. TCRdb used MiXCR to reprocess the 5' RACE reads, holding one entry per CDR3 protein. The table has 150,000 to 200,000 distinct CDR3 sequences, over 10% seen once. The source material was blood, either unsorted or a sorted T cell fraction (not recorded which). These receptors all come from a female donor with ankylosing spondylitis or in good health (not recorded which).

This clonotype was seen many times. The chain uses TRBV2 and TRBJ1-1, with unresolved D. This CDR3 comprises 13 residues. Germline-derived CDR1 and CDR2 are SNHLY and FYNNEI. Trimming cost V 4 bases and J 1 base, with 7 bases left between them. The DNA of the CDR3 is TGTGCCAGCAGTGCAAGAAGGAACACTGAAGCTTTCTTT. Protein: CASSARRNTEAFF.

This clonotype came up a few times. The chain has TRBV2 and TRBJ2-7; TRBD2 matches 7 bases. With 6 bases clipped from V and 0 bases from J, the junction kept 14 bases outside the gene matches. This CDR3 has 17 residues. Per the germline V gene, CDR1 is SNHLY and CDR2 is FYNNEI. The CDR3 bases are TGTGCCAGCAGAAAACAGAGGCCGGGCGGGAGCTCCTACGAGCAGTACTTC. Protein product: CASRKQRPGGSSYEQYF.

This clonotype was picked up many times. The chain combines TRBV20-1 with TRBJ2-3; D unresolved. The CDR3 totals 15 residues. The germline CDR1 and CDR2 sequences are DFQATT and SNEGSKA (reference sequence). Here the CDR3 DNA reads TGCAGCCTCTCAACCCGGGTTTTTAGCACAGATACGCAGTATTTT. This gives the protein CSLSTRVFSTDTQYF.

Ten or more counts support this clonotype. The chain couples TRBV29-1 to TRBJ2-7, with 8 bases that match TRBD2. Looked up from germline, CDR1 is SQVTM and CDR2 is ANQGSEA. V dropped 4 bases and J dropped 7; count of bases not matched to a gene: 6. The CDR3 is made up of 12 amino acids. The CDR3 coding sequence is TGCAGCGTTGGGAGCGGGAGACTTGAGCAGTACTTC. Its protein product is CSVGSGRLEQYF.

V usage is TRBV30 and J usage is TRBJ2-4; 7 positions agree with TRBD1. V shed 1 base, J shed 6 bases, and the junction held 9 bases outside the gene matches. Germline V gene lookup returns CDR1 GTSNPN and CDR2 SVGIG (reference sequence). This CDR3 contains 15 residues. CDR3 protein: CAWSGTGSLGNIQYF. In nucleotides, the CDR3 is TGTGCCTGGAGTGGGACAGGATCCCTGGGAAACATTCAGTACTTC. Together with reference TRBV30 and TRBJ2-4, the CDR3 gives the full variable domain: SQTIHQWPATLVQPVGSPLSLECTVEGTSNPNLYWYRQAAGRGLQLLFYSVGIGQISSEVPQNLSASRPQDRQFILSSKKLLLSDSGFYLCAWSGTGSLGNIQYFGAGTRLSVL.

This clonotype was detected many times. The chain couples TRBV5-1 to TRBJ2-7; weak D call: TRBD1 (5 bases). Germline lookup yields CDR1 SGHRS and CDR2 YFSETQ. The length of the CDR3 is 13 residues. V gave up 2 bases and J gave up 6 bases, with 12 bases separating them. The CDR3 region is CASSFWQGSEQYF. In DNA, the CDR3 is TGCGCCAGCAGCTTTTGGCAGGGTAGCGAGCAGTACTTC.

This clonotype came up many times. The genes are TRBV7-2 and TRBJ1-5; 7 bases are a match to TRBD1. The V segment lost 4 bases and the J segment 3 bases; nucleotides outside the gene matches: 12. Germline CDR1 SGHTA, CDR2 FQGNSA. The CDR3 loop spans 17 amino acids. The CDR3 coding sequence is TGTGCCAGCAGCTCAAGACACGAGGGACAGTACAATCAGCCCCAGCATTTT. It is translated as CASSSRHEGQYNQPQHF.

This clonotype was found many times. The V call is TRBV5-1, the J call TRBJ2-3; 10 bases fit TRBD2. The CDR3 consists of 14 residues. The germline gives CDR1 SGHRS, CDR2 YFSETQ. Unmatched junction bases numbered 4, after V lost 4 bases and J lost 5 bases. The CDR3 here is CASSASGRGDTQYF. The CDR3 DNA follows: TGCGCCAGCAGCGCGAGCGGGAGGGGAGATACGCAGTATTTT.

The V and J genes are TRBV11-2 and TRBJ2-3, with 9 bases fitting TRBD2. After removal of 3 bases from V and 5 bases from J, the junction contained 15 bases not matched to a gene. CDR3 length: 18 residues. CDR1 and CDR2 (germline): SGHAT, FQNNGV. CDR3 amino acids: CASSLLVGGRAWGDTQYF. The CDR3, as DNA: TGTGCCAGCAGCTTGCTCGTAGGCGGGAGGGCCTGGGGAGATACGCAGTATTTT.

Concerning this clonotype: Possible read error: a much larger clone is one base away. This rearrangement joins TRBV15 to TRBJ1-1; a weak D match, TRBD1 (5 bases). Germline CDR1 and CDR2: LNHNV and YYDKDF (reference sequence). Deletions cut 0 bases from V and 10 bases from J, with 15 bases between. CDR3 length: 14 residues. CDR3 sequence: CATSRDGGVTRAFF. CDR3 nucleotide sequence: TGTGCCACCAGCAGAGATGGGGGGGTGACCCGAGCTTTCTTT.

This clonotype was observed at least ten times. The chain links TRBV28 to TRBJ2-1, with TRBD2 as a possible D gene (5 bases). V dropped 6 bases and J dropped 8 bases, with 11 bases sitting between them. This CDR3 has 12 residues. Looked up from germline, CDR1 is MDHEN and CDR2 is SYDVKM. CDR3 residues: CASRGSRDEQFF. The CDR3 DNA is TGTGCCAGCAGGGGGAGTCGCGATGAGCAGTTCTTC.

This clonotype came up once. This chain joins TRBV6-2 or TRBV6-3 and TRBJ1-1, with no clear D. The CDR3 has 14 amino acids. Trimming pared 5 bases from V and 0 bases from J, leaving 10 bases between. Looked up from germline, CDR1 is MNHEY and CDR2 is SVGEGT. CDR3 residues: CASSTANLNTEAFF. DNA of the CDR3: TGTGCCAGCAGTACCGCGAACTTGAACACTGAAGCTTTCTTT.

This clonotype was found many times. J is TRBJ2-1 and V is TRBV5-1, with 9 nucleotides matching TRBD1. V lost 4 bases and J lost 0; bases outside the gene matches: 2. The CDR3 is 15 residues long. Germline-derived CDR1 and CDR2 are SGHRS and YFSETQ. The CDR3 region is CASSLTGGSYNEQFF. CDR3 nucleotides: TGCGCCAGCAGCCTGACAGGGGGCTCCTACAATGAGCAGTTCTTC.

This clonotype was seen a few times. This sequence joins TRBV5-1 and TRBJ2-3; 12 positions agree with TRBD2. The CDR3 totals 16 residues. Germline V gene lookup returns CDR1 SGHRS and CDR2 YFSETQ. V shed 0 bases and J 5 bases; nucleotides not matched to a gene: 4. In nucleotides, the CDR3 is TGCGCCAGCAGCTTGGCACTAGCGGGAGGACGAGATACGCAGTATTTT. Protein product: CASSLALAGGRDTQYF.